This is a list of T cell receptor beta chains from one sample in a study of early T cells in non-severe SARS-CoV-2 infection. MiXCR was run by TCRdb on the 5' RACE reads, yielding one entry per CDR3 protein. This sample yields approximately 64,000 distinct CDR3 sequences, of which around 4.6% are seen a single time; around 4.9% belongs to the top ten. The specimen sequenced was whole blood. The receptors stem from an adult who was a healthcare worker with PCR-confirmed SARS-CoV-2 infection or an uninfected control (not recorded which). Both conserved end residues are part of each CDR3. Each record gives: J gene, CDR3 length, V gene, clone size, D gene, CDR3 DNA, CDR3 protein. A D gene is named only where the DNA matches it firmly. Only some rows state a clone size, as once, few, many or a class for expanded clones.

J gene: TRBJ2-1; CDR3 length: 13; V gene: TRBV2; clone size: many; D gene: -; CDR3 DNA: TGTGCCAGCAGTAAAACGGGGTCAGGGGAGCAGTTCTTC; CDR3 protein: CASSKTGSGEQFF
J gene: TRBJ2-7; CDR3 length: 14; V gene: TRBV5-1; clone size: many; D gene: -; CDR3 DNA: TGCGCCAGCAGCTTGGGTGGCGCCTCCTACGAGCAGTACTTC; CDR3 protein: CASSLGGASYEQYF
J gene: TRBJ1-4; CDR3 length: 17; V gene: TRBV28; clone size: many; D gene: TRBD1; CDR3 DNA: TGTGCCAGCAGTTCCTGGACAGGGGGCTGGACTGACGAAAAACTGTTTTTT; CDR3 protein: CASSSWTGGWTDEKLFF
J gene: TRBJ1-1; CDR3 length: 15; V gene: TRBV4-2; clone size: -; D gene: -; CDR3 DNA: TGTGCCAGCAGCCAAGATTTTCGAAGGGACACTGAAGCTTTCTTT; CDR3 protein: CASSQDFRRDTEAFF
J gene: TRBJ1-1; CDR3 length: 12; V gene: TRBV25-1; clone size: -; D gene: -; CDR3 DNA: TGTGCCAGCAGTCAGTCGCGTACTGAAGCTTTCTTT; CDR3 protein: CASSQSRTEAFF
J gene: TRBJ2-2; CDR3 length: 12; V gene: TRBV20-1; clone size: many; D gene: -; CDR3 DNA: TGCAGTGCGATCTTTCCCCGTGGGGAGCTGTTTTTT; CDR3 protein: CSAIFPRGELFF
J gene: TRBJ2-1; CDR3 length: 19; V gene: TRBV10-2; clone size: few; D gene: TRBD2; CDR3 DNA: TGCGCCAGCTGTGTAAACCACAAACAGACTAGCCATTCCTACAATGAGCAGTTCTTC; CDR3 protein: CASCVNHKQTSHSYNEQFF
J gene: TRBJ1-1; CDR3 length: 12; V gene: TRBV7-9; clone size: few; D gene: -; CDR3 DNA: TGTGCCAGCAGATTCCGGGAGACCGAAGCTTTCTTT; CDR3 protein: CASRFRETEAFF
J gene: TRBJ2-4; CDR3 length: 14; V gene: TRBV6-6; clone size: many; D gene: -; CDR3 DNA: TGTGCCAGCGGGGAAGGCTGGCCCCAAAACATTCAGTACTTC; CDR3 protein: CASGEGWPQNIQYF
J gene: TRBJ2-6; CDR3 length: 15; V gene: TRBV13; clone size: many; D gene: -; CDR3 DNA: TGTGCCAGCAGCATGTTCGGGACTGGGGCCAACGTCCTGACTTTC; CDR3 protein: CASSMFGTGANVLTF
J gene: TRBJ2-3; CDR3 length: 16; V gene: TRBV19; clone size: many; D gene: -; CDR3 DNA: TGTGCCAGTAGTATAGTAGGGCACACTTTGCCAGATACGCAGTATTTT; CDR3 protein: CASSIVGHTLPDTQYF
J gene: TRBJ2-7; CDR3 length: 16; V gene: TRBV29-1; clone size: -; D gene: -; CDR3 DNA: TGCAGCGTTGAAGATCCACGAGGACACCCAGCCTACGAGCAGTACTTC; CDR3 protein: CSVEDPRGHPAYEQYF
J gene: TRBJ1-6; CDR3 length: 12; V gene: TRBV3-1; clone size: few; D gene: -; CDR3 DNA: TGTGCCAGCACCCAGGGGACTTCACCCCTCCACTTT; CDR3 protein: CASTQGTSPLHF
J gene: TRBJ1-1; CDR3 length: 13; V gene: TRBV29-1; clone size: many; D gene: -; CDR3 DNA: TGCAGCGTTCCGACAGCAGCGAACACTGAAGCTTTCTTT; CDR3 protein: CSVPTAANTEAFF
J gene: TRBJ1-2; CDR3 length: 14; V gene: TRBV20-1; clone size: many; D gene: -; CDR3 DNA: TGCAGTGCTAAAGGAGGAGGATTGAGCTATGGCTACACCTTC; CDR3 protein: CSAKGGGLSYGYTF
J gene: TRBJ1-3; CDR3 length: 16; V gene: TRBV18; clone size: many; D gene: -; CDR3 DNA: TGTGCCAGCTCACAAGGAGGGGGAAAGTCTGGAAACACCATATATTTT; CDR3 protein: CASSQGGGKSGNTIYF
J gene: TRBJ2-5; CDR3 length: 16; V gene: TRBV7-9; clone size: many; D gene: TRBD1; CDR3 DNA: TGTGCCAGCAGCCCAAGGGTGACAGGGGTACGAGAGACCCAGTACTTC; CDR3 protein: CASSPRVTGVRETQYF
J gene: TRBJ1-2; CDR3 length: 12; V gene: TRBV29-1; clone size: many; D gene: -; CDR3 DNA: TGCAGCGGGGGAGGCGAGCTTTATGGCTACACCTTC; CDR3 protein: CSGGGELYGYTF
J gene: TRBJ1-2; CDR3 length: 13; V gene: TRBV20-1; clone size: -; D gene: -; CDR3 DNA: TGCAGTGTCGGGGGGATCGCTAACTATGGCTACACCTTC; CDR3 protein: CSVGGIANYGYTF
J gene: TRBJ1-1; CDR3 length: 12; V gene: TRBV6-6; clone size: many; D gene: -; CDR3 DNA: TGTGCCAGCAGTTACCTCGCGGATGAAGCTTTCTTT; CDR3 protein: CASSYLADEAFF
J gene: TRBJ1-3; CDR3 length: 17; V gene: TRBV6-1; clone size: -; D gene: -; CDR3 DNA: TGTGCCAGCAGTGAAGAAGGACCCGGGGTCTTCGGAAACACCATATATTTT; CDR3 protein: CASSEEGPGVFGNTIYF
J gene: TRBJ1-3; CDR3 length: 15; V gene: TRBV29-1; clone size: many; D gene: -; CDR3 DNA: TGCAGCGTTGATTTAGGGCCAGGCTCTGGAAACACCATATATTTT; CDR3 protein: CSVDLGPGSGNTIYF
J gene: TRBJ2-2; CDR3 length: 16; V gene: TRBV18; clone size: -; D gene: TRBD1; CDR3 DNA: TGTGCCAGCGCACCCCTCGGACAGGGTCGGACCGGGGAGCTGTTTTTT; CDR3 protein: CASAPLGQGRTGELFF
J gene: TRBJ2-3; CDR3 length: 15; V gene: TRBV7-3; clone size: -; D gene: -; CDR3 DNA: TGTGCCAGCAGCTTAGGTGGTAGGTCTGAGGATACGCAGTATTTT; CDR3 protein: CASSLGGRSEDTQYF
J gene: TRBJ2-5; CDR3 length: 13; V gene: TRBV18; clone size: many; D gene: -; CDR3 DNA: TGTGCCAGCTCACCAGGCGGCCAAGAGACCCAGTACTTC; CDR3 protein: CASSPGGQETQYF
J gene: TRBJ2-3; CDR3 length: 12; V gene: TRBV10-2; clone size: -; D gene: -; CDR3 DNA: TGCGCCAGCATATCAGGGCCAGATACGCAGTATTTT; CDR3 protein: CASISGPDTQYF
J gene: TRBJ2-5; CDR3 length: 14; V gene: TRBV27; clone size: many; D gene: -; CDR3 DNA: TGTGCCAGCAGTGACTATACAGCCCAAGAGACCCAGTACTTC; CDR3 protein: CASSDYTAQETQYF
J gene: TRBJ1-1; CDR3 length: 13; V gene: TRBV27; clone size: many; D gene: TRBD1; CDR3 DNA: TGTGCCAGCAGTATTGACAGGGGGCGAGTAACTTTCTTT; CDR3 protein: CASSIDRGRVTFF
J gene: TRBJ1-6; CDR3 length: 16; V gene: TRBV3-1; clone size: once; D gene: -; CDR3 DNA: TGTGCCAGCAGCCAATACGAACAGGGAGTGAGTTCACCCCTCCACTTT; CDR3 protein: CASSQYEQGVSSPLHF
J gene: TRBJ2-6; CDR3 length: 17; V gene: TRBV20-1; clone size: many; D gene: -; CDR3 DNA: TGCAGTGCTAGAACGGGTCAGGGTTCCTCTGGGGCCAACGTCCTGATTTTC; CDR3 protein: CSARTGQGSSGANVLIF
J gene: TRBJ2-1; CDR3 length: 13; V gene: TRBV20-1; clone size: few; D gene: -; CDR3 DNA: TGCAGTGCCCGCGGGGCCGAGTTAAATGAGCAGTTCTTC; CDR3 protein: CSARGAELNEQFF
J gene: TRBJ1-1; CDR3 length: 16; V gene: TRBV6-5; clone size: many; D gene: -; CDR3 DNA: TGTGCCAGCACCGGAGACAGCACCCTCCTAAACACTGAAGCTTTCTTT; CDR3 protein: CASTGDSTLLNTEAFF
J gene: TRBJ2-3; CDR3 length: 15; V gene: TRBV2; clone size: many; D gene: -; CDR3 DNA: TGTGCCAGCTCGAAGACGGGGGGCGCGAGAGATACGCAGTATTTT; CDR3 protein: CASSKTGGARDTQYF
J gene: TRBJ2-1; CDR3 length: 13; V gene: TRBV7-2; clone size: -; D gene: -; CDR3 DNA: TGTGCCAGCAGCTTCGGACAGAACAATGAGCAGTTCTTC; CDR3 protein: CASSFGQNNEQFF
J gene: TRBJ2-2; CDR3 length: 16; V gene: TRBV11-3; clone size: many; D gene: TRBD1; CDR3 DNA: TGTGCCAGCAGCACGTCTGGGACAGGGGTTGCCGGGGAGCTGTTTTTT; CDR3 protein: CASSTSGTGVAGELFF
J gene: TRBJ2-1; CDR3 length: 15; V gene: TRBV10-3; clone size: many; D gene: TRBD2; CDR3 DNA: TGTGCCATCAGTGATGGACTAGCTAAGTTCAATGAGCAGTTCTTC; CDR3 protein: CAISDGLAKFNEQFF
J gene: TRBJ2-7; CDR3 length: 16; V gene: TRBV11-2; clone size: many; D gene: TRBD1; CDR3 DNA: TGTGCCAGCAGCTATGAGGGACAGCAGTTCCCCTACGAGCAGTACTTC; CDR3 protein: CASSYEGQQFPYEQYF
J gene: TRBJ2-1; CDR3 length: 15; V gene: TRBV4-3; clone size: many; D gene: -; CDR3 DNA: TGCGCCAGCAGCCAAGATGTTGATGGGAGCAATGAGCAGTTCTTC; CDR3 protein: CASSQDVDGSNEQFF
J gene: TRBJ2-5; CDR3 length: 12; V gene: TRBV5-1; clone size: many; D gene: -; CDR3 DNA: TGCGCCAGCAGCGACCGACAAGAGACCCAGTACTTC; CDR3 protein: CASSDRQETQYF
J gene: TRBJ2-7; CDR3 length: 14; V gene: TRBV5-1; clone size: medium-sized; D gene: TRBD1; CDR3 DNA: TGCGCCAGCAGCCCGGGGGACAGGCCCCACGAGCAGTACTTC; CDR3 protein: CASSPGDRPHEQYF
J gene: TRBJ2-7; CDR3 length: 14; V gene: TRBV2; clone size: few; D gene: TRBD2; CDR3 DNA: TGTGCCAGCAGTACCGGGGGAGGGTTTAACCAGCAGTACTTC; CDR3 protein: CASSTGGGFNQQYF
J gene: TRBJ2-7; CDR3 length: 14; V gene: TRBV20-1; clone size: many; D gene: TRBD2; CDR3 DNA: TGCAGTGCTTCCCCGGGACTAGCGGGGCCCGAGCAGTACTTC; CDR3 protein: CSASPGLAGPEQYF